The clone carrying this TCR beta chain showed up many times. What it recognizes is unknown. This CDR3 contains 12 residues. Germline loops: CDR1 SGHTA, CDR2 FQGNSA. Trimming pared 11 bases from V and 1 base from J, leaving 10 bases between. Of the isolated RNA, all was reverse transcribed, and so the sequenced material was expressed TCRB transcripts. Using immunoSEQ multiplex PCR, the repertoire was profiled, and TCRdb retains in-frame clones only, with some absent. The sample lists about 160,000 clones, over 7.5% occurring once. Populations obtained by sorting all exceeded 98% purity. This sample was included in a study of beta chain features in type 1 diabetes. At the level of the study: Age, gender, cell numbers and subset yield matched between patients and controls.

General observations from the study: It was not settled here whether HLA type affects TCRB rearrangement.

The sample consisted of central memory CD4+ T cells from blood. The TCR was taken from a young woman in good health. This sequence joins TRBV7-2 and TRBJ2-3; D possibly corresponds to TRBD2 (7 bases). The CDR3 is CAWGGRTDTQYF. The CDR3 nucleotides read TGTGCCTGGGGGGGCCGCACAGATACGCAGTATTTT.